Detailed here is one T cell receptor (beta chain). Its target is not known. RNA was extracted and reverse transcribed into cDNA as the sequencing template. Libraries were prepared by immunoSEQ multiplex PCR; TCRdb keeps only in-frame clonotypes and omits some of them. This sample carries 150,000 or so clones, around 47% of them seen once, and the ten largest clones take about 6.3%. The record originates from a study of CD8+ T cells in alopecia areata. Findings and caveats of the study: Higher clonality than in normal scalp was seen in lesional scalp, especially alopecia totalis/universalis.

Sorted populations comprised CD4+ and CD8+ T cells obtained from PBMCs. The CDR3 has 13 residues. V was shortened by 0 bases and J by 7 bases, with 7 bases between the two germline ends. The germline gives CDR1 SGHRS, CDR2 YFSETQ. The chain carries TRBV5-1 and TRBJ2-2; D unresolved. The sequence came from a human donor with alopecia areata. Source material: CD4+ T cells sorted from blood. CDR3 region: CASSLVLDGELFF. CDR3 coding DNA: TGCGCCAGCAGCTTGGTACTTGACGGGGAGCTGTTTTTT.